The present TCR beta chain was sequenced within a study of cytomegalovirus exposure and HLA in healthy donors. About the research overall: Unique TCRs numbering around 80 million, obtained from HLA-typed donors, made up an early data release.

Donors in the study were healthy people who gave bone marrow. Amplification used 60 Vbeta primers and 13 Jbeta primers. Some clones are missing from TCRdb's copy, which holds only in-frame ones; the method was immunoSEQ multiplex PCR. Of about 190,000 clones listed, roughly 86% were seen once; the top ten hold about 3%. This clonotype was sampled from a man in his forties or fifties in good health and CMV-seropositive. The sample consisted of PBMCs.

Written as DNA, the CDR3 is TGTGCCAGCAGCCCCCGAGGCAACCCTAATGAAAAACTGTTTTTT. This codes for CASSPRGNPNEKLFF. The rearrangement joins TRBV7-8 to TRBJ1-4, with D hard to call. CDR3 length: 15 residues. Trimming removed 5 bases at V and 3 bases at J, with 13 bases between. Germline CDR1 SGHVS, CDR2 FQNEAQ. Full variable domain (remainder filled in from reference TRBV7-8 and TRBJ1-4): GAGVSQSPRYKVAKRGQDVALRCDPISGHVSLFWYQQALGQGPEFLTYFQNEAQLDKSGLPSDRFFAERPEGSVSTLKIQRTQQEDSAVYLCASSPRGNPNEKLFFGSGTQLSVL.